This T cell receptor beta chain was recorded in a study of metastatic and nonmetastatic thyroid tumors. Study in general: Samples came from malignant and benign thyroid patients, and repertoires were compared across blood and tumor or nodule tissue.

As for this clone: Its antigen is not identified.

The junction had 5 bases not matched to a gene; V was cut back by 0 bases and J by 6 bases. From germline, CDR1 is DFQATT and CDR2 SNEGSKA (reference sequence). There are 15 residues in the CDR3. Prior to thyroid surgery, none of the patients had received any treatment. Findings and caveats of the study: It was reportedly found that TCR beta diversity was significantly higher in malignant thyroid tumors than in benign nodules, a difference seen in both blood and tumor samples.

How the authors handled the data: The authors used CDR3 differences across clinicopathological groups to build a distant-metastasis classifier for papillary thyroid cancer. TCRdb re-called the PCR reads with MiXCR. The V and J calls follow TCRdb's processing rather than the paper's. The sample holds about 41,000 clones, roughly 26% seen once. The source material was tumor tissue. The sequence was collected from a female donor with papillary thyroid cancer or a benign thyroid nodule (not recorded which). Some clones in this sample may be carry-over from other donors' samples. V usage is TRBV20-1 and J usage is TRBJ2-2, with TRBD2 matching over 9 bases. The CDR3 protein is CSARDGREGPGELFF. In DNA form, the CDR3 reads TGCAGTGCTAGAGATGGGCGGGAGGGACCCGGGGAGCTGTTTTTT.